This T cell receptor (beta chain) stems from a study of regulatory dendritic cells for organ transplantation. Only in-frame clones appear in the TCRdb table, and some are missing; sequencing was by immunoSEQ multiplex PCR. The top ten clones hold approximately 0.97% of a sample with 20,000 to 25,000 clones, about 70% of them seen once. FACS sorted CD4+ or CD8+ T cells into CD45RA+ naive and CD45RO+ memory. Notes on the study in general: Regulatory dendritic cells appeared to expand memory CD8+ clones less than mature ones. The authors noted considerable between-person heterogeneity in alloreactive memory CD8+ cells. Naive T cells showed high diversity, memory cells less, memory CD8+ least.

Germline CDR1 SGHNT, CDR2 YYREEE (reference sequence). This CDR3 region has 14 residues. Trimming took 1 base from V and 5 from J; bases not matched to a gene: 4. Comments on this clone: Its antigen is not identified.

The J gene is TRBJ2-3, the V gene TRBV5-4; 7 positions agree with TRBD1. Sequencing was carried out using memory CD4+ T cells from blood. Subset denoted: CD45RO+ memory T cells. The TCR originated in a human donor in good health. For the CDR3, the DNA is TGTGCCAGCAGCTTGTTCCAGGGGGAAGATACGCAGTATTTT. Amino acid sequence: CASSLFQGEDTQYF.